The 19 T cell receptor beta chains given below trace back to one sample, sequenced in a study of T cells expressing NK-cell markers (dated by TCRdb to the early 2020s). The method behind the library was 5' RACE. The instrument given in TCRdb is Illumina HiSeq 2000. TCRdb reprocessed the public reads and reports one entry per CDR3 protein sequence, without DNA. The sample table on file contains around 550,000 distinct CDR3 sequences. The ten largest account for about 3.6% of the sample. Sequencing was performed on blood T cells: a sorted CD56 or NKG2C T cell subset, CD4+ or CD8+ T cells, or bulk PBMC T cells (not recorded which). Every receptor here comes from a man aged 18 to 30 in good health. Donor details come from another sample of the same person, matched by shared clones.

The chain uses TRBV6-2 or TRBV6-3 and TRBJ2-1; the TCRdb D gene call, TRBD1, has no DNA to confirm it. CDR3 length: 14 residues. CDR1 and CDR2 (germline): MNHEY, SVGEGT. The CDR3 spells CASSYTGDSNEQFF.

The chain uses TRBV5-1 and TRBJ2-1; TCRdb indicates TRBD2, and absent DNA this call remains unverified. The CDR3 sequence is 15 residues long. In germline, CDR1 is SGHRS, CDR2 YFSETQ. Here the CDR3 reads CASSLPDGPGNEQFF.

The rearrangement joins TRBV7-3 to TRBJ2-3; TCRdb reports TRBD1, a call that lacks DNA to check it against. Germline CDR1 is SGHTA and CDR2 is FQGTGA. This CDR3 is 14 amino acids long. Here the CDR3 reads CASSSAGGSDTQYF.

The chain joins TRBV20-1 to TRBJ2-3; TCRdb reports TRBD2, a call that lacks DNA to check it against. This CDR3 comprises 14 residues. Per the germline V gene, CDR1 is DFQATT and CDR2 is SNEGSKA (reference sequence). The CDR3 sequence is CSAPGLAKADTQYF.

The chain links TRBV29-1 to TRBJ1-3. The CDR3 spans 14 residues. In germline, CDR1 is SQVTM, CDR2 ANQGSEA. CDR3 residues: CSVRRAGPGNTIYF.

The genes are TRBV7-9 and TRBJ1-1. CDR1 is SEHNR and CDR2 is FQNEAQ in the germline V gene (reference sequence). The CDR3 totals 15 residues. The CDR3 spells CASSLGGVGYTEAFF.

CDR3 in amino acids: CASGGPQRYNEQFF. The genes are TRBV6-2 or TRBV6-3 and TRBJ2-1; TCRdb returns TRBD2, unconfirmable since there is no DNA. Germline V gene data show CDR1 as MNHEY and CDR2 as SVGEGT. The CDR3 is 14 amino acids.

CDR3 region: CASSPGPQNQETQYF. The chain carries TRBV18 and TRBJ2-5. Germline CDR1 and CDR2: KGHSH and LQKENI. The CDR3 length is 15 residues.

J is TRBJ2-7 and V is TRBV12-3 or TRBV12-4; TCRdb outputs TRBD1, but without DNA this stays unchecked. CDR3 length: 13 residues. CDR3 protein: CASSQGREYEQYF.

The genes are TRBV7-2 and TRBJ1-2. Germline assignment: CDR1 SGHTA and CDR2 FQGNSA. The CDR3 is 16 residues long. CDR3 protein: CASSSSTQVPGYGYTF.

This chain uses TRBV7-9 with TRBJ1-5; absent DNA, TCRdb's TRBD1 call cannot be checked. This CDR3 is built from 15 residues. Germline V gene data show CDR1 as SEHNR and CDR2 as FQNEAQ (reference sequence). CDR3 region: CASSLGITGLQPQHF.

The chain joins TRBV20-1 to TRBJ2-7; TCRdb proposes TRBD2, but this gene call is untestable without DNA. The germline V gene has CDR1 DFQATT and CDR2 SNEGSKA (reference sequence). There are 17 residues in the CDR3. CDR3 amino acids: CSARPRGGRSSSYEQYF.

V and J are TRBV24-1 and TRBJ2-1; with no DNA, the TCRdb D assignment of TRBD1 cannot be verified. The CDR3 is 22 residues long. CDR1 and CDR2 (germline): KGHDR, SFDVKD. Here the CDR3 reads CATSDHTPGQNSYFSSYNEQFF.

This CDR3 reads CASSLYAQGEGGYTF. The rearrangement uses TRBV27 and TRBJ1-2; lacking DNA, the TRBD1 call made by TCRdb goes unchecked. Germline CDR1 reads MNHEY; CDR2 reads SMNVEV (reference sequence). CDR3 length: 15 amino acids.

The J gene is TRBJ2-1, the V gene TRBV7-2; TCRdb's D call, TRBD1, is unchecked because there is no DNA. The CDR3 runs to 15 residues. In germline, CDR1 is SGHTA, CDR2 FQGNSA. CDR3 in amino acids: CASSSLNPGPNEQFF.

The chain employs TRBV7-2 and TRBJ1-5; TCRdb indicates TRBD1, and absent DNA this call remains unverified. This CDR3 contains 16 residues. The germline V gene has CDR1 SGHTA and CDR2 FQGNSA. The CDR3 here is CASSLWSGGENQPQHF. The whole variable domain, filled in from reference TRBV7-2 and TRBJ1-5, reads GAGVSQSPSNKVTEKGKDVELRCDPISGHTALYWYRQSLGQGLEFLIYFQGNSAPDKSGLPSDRFSAERTGGSVSTLTIQRTQQEDSAVYLCASSLWSGGENQPQHFGDGTRLSIL.

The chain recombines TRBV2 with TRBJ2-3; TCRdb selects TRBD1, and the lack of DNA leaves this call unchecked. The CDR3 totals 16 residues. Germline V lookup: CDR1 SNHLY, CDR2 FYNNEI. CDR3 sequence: CASSPLKDTRTDTQYF.

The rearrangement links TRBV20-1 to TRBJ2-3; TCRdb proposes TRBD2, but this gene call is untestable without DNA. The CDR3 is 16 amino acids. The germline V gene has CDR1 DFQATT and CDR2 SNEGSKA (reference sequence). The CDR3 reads CSATRPSGGRTDTQYF.

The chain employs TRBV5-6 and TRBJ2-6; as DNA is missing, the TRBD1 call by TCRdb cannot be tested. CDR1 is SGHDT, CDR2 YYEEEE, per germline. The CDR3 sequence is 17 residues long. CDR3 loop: CASSPRYLGSGANVLTF.